Listed below are T cell receptor beta chains from one sample, sequenced in a study of blood T cell repertoires in COVID-19. Data came from immunoSEQ multiplex PCR; TCRdb stores just in-frame clones and leaves some out. This table holds 110,000 or so clones, roughly 80% found once. The sequenced sample was peripheral blood. The receptors shown here come from a man aged 45-60 years with acute or convalescent COVID-19. Each CDR3 is given with its conserved first and last residue. A D gene is named only where the DNA matches it firmly. Size values are once, few and many counts, or a class for expanded clones, and some rows have none.

d_call | clone_size | j_call | v_call | cdr3_nt | cdr3_aa
. | . | TRBJ1-1 | TRBV5-4 | TGTGCCAGCAGCTTGGCCCCAGGGCTGAACACTGAAGCTTTCTTT | CASSLAPGLNTEAFF
TRBD1 | few | TRBJ1-1 | TRBV30 | TGTGCCTGGAGTTTAGGGACAGAGGATGGAGCGGCTTTCTTT | CAWSLGTEDGAAFF
. | once | TRBJ2-1 | TRBV29-1 | TGCAGCGTTGGGCTGGGGCAGCTAGACTCCTACAATGAGCAGTTCTTC | CSVGLGQLDSYNEQFF
TRBD1 | . | TRBJ2-7 | TRBV28 | TGTGCCAGCAAAAACCTTAACAGGGGAGAACGCGAGCAGTACTTC | CASKNLNRGEREQYF
. | once | TRBJ2-4 | TRBV11-2 | TGTGCCAGCAGCCGGCTCAGGGGGGATAGAGCCAAAAACATTCAGTACTTC | CASSRLRGDRAKNIQYF
. | . | TRBJ1-1 | TRBV7-8 | TGTGCCAGCAGCCCAGTCGGGAGATCGGCTTTCTTT | CASSPVGRSAFF
TRBD1 | . | TRBJ1-4 | TRBV11-2 | TGTGCCAGCAGCTTAGAAGGGACAGGGGTTGAAAAACTGTTTTTT | CASSLEGTGVEKLFF
TRBD2 | once | TRBJ2-3 | TRBV5-1 | TGCGCCAGCAGCTTGACTCCCGGACTAAGCGGGGGGGCTGGTGATACGCAGTATTTT | CASSLTPGLSGGAGDTQYF
TRBD2 | . | TRBJ2-3 | TRBV19 | TGTGCCAGTAGTAGTAAGACTAGCGGGGGGTCGGATACGCAGTATTTT | CASSSKTSGGSDTQYF
TRBD2 | . | TRBJ2-5 | TRBV9 | TGTGCCAGCAGCTCGGGACTAGTGATAGAGACCCAGTACTTC | CASSSGLVIETQYF
TRBD1 | few | TRBJ1-5 | TRBV28 | TGTGCCAGCAGTCAGGGGGATCAGCCCCAGCATTTT | CASSQGDQPQHF
. | . | TRBJ2-7 | TRBV9 | TGTGCCAGCAGCGTTTCGGCAGGGGTCGCCTACGAGCAGTACTTC | CASSVSAGVAYEQYF
TRBD1 | . | TRBJ1-5 | TRBV19 | TGTGCCAGTAGTGGACAGGGAGTTCAGCCCCAGCATTTT | CASSGQGVQPQHF
TRBD2 | . | TRBJ2-1 | TRBV4-1 | TGCGCCAGCAGCTCTACCGGGACTAGGACTGAGCAGTTCTTC | CASSSTGTRTEQFF
. | . | TRBJ1-5 | TRBV12-3/TRBV12-4 | TGTGCCAGCAGCCTGGGCCTTCAGCCCCAGCATTTT | CASSLGLQPQHF
TRBD2 | . | TRBJ2-1 | TRBV19 | TGTGCCAGTAGTATGACTAGCGGGGTGCTTGAGCAGTTCTTC | CASSMTSGVLEQFF